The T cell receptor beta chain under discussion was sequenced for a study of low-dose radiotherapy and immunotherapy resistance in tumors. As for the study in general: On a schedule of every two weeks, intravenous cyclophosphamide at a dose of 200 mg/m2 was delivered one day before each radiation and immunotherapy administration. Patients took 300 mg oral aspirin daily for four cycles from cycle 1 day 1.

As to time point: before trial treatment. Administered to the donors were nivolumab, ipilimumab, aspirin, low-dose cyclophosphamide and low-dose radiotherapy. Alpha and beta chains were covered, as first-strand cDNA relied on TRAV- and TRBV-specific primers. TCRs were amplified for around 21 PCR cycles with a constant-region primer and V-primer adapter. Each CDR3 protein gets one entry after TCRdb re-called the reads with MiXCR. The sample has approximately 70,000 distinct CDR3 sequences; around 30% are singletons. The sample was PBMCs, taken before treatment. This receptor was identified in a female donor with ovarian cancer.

The CDR3: CARLNQTGELFF. The CDR3 nucleotides are TGTGCCAGGCTTAATCAAACCGGGGAGCTGTTTTTT. The rearrangement links TRBV28 to TRBJ2-2; D call uncertain. The CDR3 has 12 amino acids. Trimming shortened V by 9 bases and J by 5 bases, and 10 bases separated the two germline ends. Germline assignment: CDR1 MDHEN and CDR2 SYDVKM.